This T cell receptor beta chain emerged from a study of blood T cell repertoires in COVID-19 (dated by TCRdb to the early 2020s). About the full investigation: The collaborator samples originated in the United States, Italy and Spain and spanned the acute and convalescent phases of COVID-19. The prospective study material was composed of cDNA or gDNA derived from T cells, B-cell-depleted T cells, or PBMCs. Subjects who had been exposed to COVID-19, were actively infected with it, or had recovered from it provided the deeply sampled blood TCRbeta repertoires that made up the dataset. A freely available public database, intended as a resource for researchers studying the immune response to SARS-CoV-2, is where the repertoires were released. Samples were obtained from the ongoing ImmuneRACE study (first 160 participants) and from some 1,200 subjects provided by 6 global collaborators. Nearly every sample came with metadata listing a de-identified subject ID, COVID-19 status, age in years and sex. HLA class I and class II types, where available, came from metadata supplied by the sample provider rather than from assay-based typing.

TCRbeta CDR3 regions were amplified from genomic DNA using the immunoSEQ Assay, a bias-controlled multiplex PCR. As for the authors' bioinformatics: The number of nucleated cells in each sample was estimated by amplification of reference gene primers within the assay. Sequence reads were collapsed and filtered to measure the absolute abundance of every unique TCRbeta CDR3 rearrangement. Productive Simpson clonality was computed per sample as the square root of Simpson's diversity index over productive rearrangements. Held by TCRdb, this immuneACCESS table contains in-frame sequences only and omits some clones. Under half of the omission traces to an unresolved V gene where checked; the cause of the rest is unknown. That table is the source of V, J and clone size, and D and trimming were worked out from the DNA. The sample includes 200,000 or so clones, with around 90% observed a single time. About a tenth of the sample is held by the ten biggest clonotypes.

In the prospective study, participants were roughly 18 to 100 years old, resided in approximately 25 geographic areas of the United States, and were enrolled through a virtual design. Cohort assignment in the prospective study relied on participant-reported clinical history from a screening survey and a study questionnaire. Recovered participants in ImmuneRACE Cohort 3 were defined as having two consecutive negative NP/OP PCR tests, clearance from a healthcare professional, or resolution of symptoms. Mobile phlebotomists in the prospective study collected whole blood, serum and a nasopharyngeal or oropharyngeal swab from every participant. Over an approximately 2-month period, participants in the prospective study had the option of providing additional blood draws and questionnaires. Prospective study blood samples were shipped either frozen or at room temperature before DNA extraction. In regard to this clone: Its antigen remains undetermined. No base quality information exists; no much larger clone differs at one position.

The CDR3 runs 16 amino acids, cysteine and phenylalanine included. CDR3 DNA only is kept here, 48 bases in frame from base 1. Trimmed from V: 3 bases; trimmed from J: 5 bases; junction bases lacking a gene match: 11. CDR1 and CDR2, looked up from the germline V gene, are KGHDR and SFDVKD. The full study reports these points: The quantity of clinical and demographic metadata differed by source and by participant and was supplied without curation.

Sequenced material: PBMCs or T cells enriched from blood (not recorded which). The chain employs TRBV24-1 and TRBJ2-5, with 7 junctional bases fitting TRBD1. The clonotype originates from a man between 25 and 39 years old who had recovered from COVID-19. The CDR3 corresponds to CATSDNRQGRWETQYF. The nucleotide sequence reads as follows: TGTGCCACCAGTGATAATCGACAGGGCCGGTGGGAGACCCAGTACTTC.